Listed below are T cell receptor beta chains from one sample, sequenced in a study of response to subunit inactivated influenza vaccine. TCRdb analysed the RT-PCR reads with MiXCR anew, one entry per CDR3 protein. This table holds over 650,000 distinct CDR3 sequences, 18% found once. The sample was PBMCs from blood, taken around 5 days after vaccination. These receptors all stem from a man between 45 and 60 years old who received an inactivated influenza vaccine. The CDR3 runs from the conserved cysteine through the conserved F or W. A D gene is named only where the DNA matches it firmly. Only some rows state a clone size, as once, few, many or a class for expanded clones.

J | D | size | V | CDR3 | DNA
TRBJ2-7 | TRBD2 | . | TRBV28 | CASSPTLGTSGYEQYF | TGTGCCAGCAGTCCTACTCTCGGGACTAGCGGCTACGAGCAGTACTTC
TRBJ1-1 | . | . | TRBV29-1 | CSVVRGDTEAFF | TGCAGCGTTGTTCGGGGGGACACTGAAGCTTTCTTT
TRBJ2-5 | . | few | TRBV7-8 | CASSFFRGKETQYF | TGTGCCAGCAGCTTTTTTCGGGGGAAAGAGACCCAGTACTTC
TRBJ1-6 | TRBD1 | . | TRBV5-1 | CASSLGQGASSPLHF | TGCGCCAGCAGCTTGGGACAGGGGGCAAGTTCACCCCTCCACTTT
TRBJ1-5 | . | few | TRBV4-1 | CASSQGGFSNQPQHF | TGCGCCAGCAGCCAAGGAGGGTTCAGCAATCAGCCCCAGCATTTT
TRBJ2-2 | . | . | TRBV9 | CASSPQRANTGELFF | TGTGCCAGCAGCCCCCAGCGGGCGAACACCGGGGAGCTGTTTTTT
TRBJ2-7 | . | . | TRBV10-3 | CAISGHRSVSYEQYF | TGTGCCATCAGTGGCCATCGTTCTGTCTCCTACGAGCAGTACTTC
TRBJ2-1 | TRBD1 | few | TRBV20-1 | CSALPGQGVNEQFF | TGCAGTGCTCTACCGGGACAGGGGGTCAATGAGCAGTTCTTC
TRBJ2-7 | TRBD1 | . | TRBV12-3/TRBV12-4 | CASSFAQGAREQYF | TGTGCCAGCAGTTTTGCACAGGGGGCGCGGGAGCAGTACTTC
TRBJ2-6 | TRBD2 | few | TRBV5-1 | CASSRPGGSGANVLTF | TGCGCCAGCAGCCGCCCGGGAGGTTCTGGGGCCAACGTCCTGACTTTC
TRBJ2-1 | . | many | TRBV5-1 | CASSFRGRAYEQFF | TGCGCCAGCAGCTTCCGCGGACGGGCATATGAGCAGTTCTTC
TRBJ1-2 | . | . | TRBV9 | CASSAFGTNYGYTF | TGTGCCAGCAGTGCATTCGGGACTAACTATGGCTACACCTTC
TRBJ2-3 | . | . | TRBV5-4 | CATGTVVSTDTQYF | TGTGCCACCGGCACAGTCGTTAGCACAGATACGCAGTATTTT
TRBJ2-5 | TRBD2 | . | TRBV29-1 | CSVEDRSGGRLQETQYF | TGCAGCGTTGAAGATAGGTCGGGCGGGAGGCTCCAAGAGACCCAGTACTTC
TRBJ2-3 | . | . | TRBV2 | CASSEGPLRDADTQYF | TGTGCCAGCAGTGAAGGTCCCCTCCGGGATGCAGATACGCAGTATTTT
TRBJ2-2 | . | few | TRBV4-3 | CASSQDIGGWNGELFF | TGCGCCAGCAGCCAAGATATAGGGGGTTGGAACGGGGAGCTGTTTTTT
TRBJ1-6 | . | . | TRBV5-1 | CASSLRRSGDGNSPLHF | TGCGCCAGCAGCTTGCGCCGGAGCGGGGACGGAAATTCACCCCTCCACTTT
TRBJ2-7 | . | . | TRBV20-1 | CSARDLRRIYEQYF | TGCAGTGCTAGAGATCTTCGTCGGATTTACGAGCAGTACTTC
TRBJ1-4 | . | . | TRBV20-1 | CSAKVGTDNEKLFF | TGCAGTGCTAAGGTTGGGACGGATAATGAAAAACTGTTTTTT
TRBJ2-7 | . | . | TRBV12-3/TRBV12-4 | CASRAGATYEQYF | TGTGCCAGCAGGGCAGGGGCCACCTACGAGCAGTACTTC
TRBJ2-1 | TRBD1 | few | TRBV29-1 | CSAQTPGQGARSPYNEQFF | TGCAGCGCACAAACTCCGGGACAGGGGGCGCGGAGCCCCTACAATGAGCAGTTCTTC
TRBJ1-5 | . | few | TRBV28 | CASDPGGNQPQHF | TGTGCCAGCGACCCAGGAGGCAATCAGCCCCAGCATTTT